Sequencing of this T cell receptor (beta chain) was carried out in a study of control samples from healthy donors and cancer patients. Only in-frame clones appear in the TCRdb table, and some are missing; sequencing was by immunoSEQ multiplex PCR. The top ten clones hold roughly 3.5% of a sample with about 40,000 clones, about 93% of them seen once. Trimming stripped 6 bases from V and 6 bases from J, with 12 bases between. This CDR3 has 12 residues. The chain combines TRBV12-3 or TRBV12-4 with TRBJ2-7, with a tentative D call TRBD1 (5 bases). Sequenced material: blood. The origin of this receptor is a woman in her forties or fifties in good health. The CDR3 loop is CASSRQPREQYF. The CDR3 DNA reads TGTGCCAGCAGCAGACAGCCCCGCGAGCAGTACTTC.